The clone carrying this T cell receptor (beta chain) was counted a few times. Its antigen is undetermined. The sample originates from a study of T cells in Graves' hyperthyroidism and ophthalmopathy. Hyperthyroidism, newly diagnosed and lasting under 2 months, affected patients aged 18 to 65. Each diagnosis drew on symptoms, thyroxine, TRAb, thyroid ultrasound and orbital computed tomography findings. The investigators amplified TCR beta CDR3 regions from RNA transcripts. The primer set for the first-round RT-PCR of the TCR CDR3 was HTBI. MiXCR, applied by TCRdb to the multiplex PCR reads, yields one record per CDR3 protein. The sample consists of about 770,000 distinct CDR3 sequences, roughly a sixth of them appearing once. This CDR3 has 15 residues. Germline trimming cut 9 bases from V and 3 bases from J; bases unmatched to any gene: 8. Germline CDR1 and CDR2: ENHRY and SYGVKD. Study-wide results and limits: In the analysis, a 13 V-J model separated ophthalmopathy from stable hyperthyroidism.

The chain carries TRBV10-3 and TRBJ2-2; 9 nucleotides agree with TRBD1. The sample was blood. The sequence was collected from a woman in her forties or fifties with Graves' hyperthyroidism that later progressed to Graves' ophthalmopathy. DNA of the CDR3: TGTGCCATACTACGACAGGGGGGTCACACCGGGGAGCTGTTTTTT. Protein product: CAILRQGGHTGELFF.